This T cell receptor beta chain was sequenced during a study of blood T cell repertoires in COVID-19. Whole-study context: Samples of COVID-19 (acute and convalescent) were obtained from the United States, Italy and Spain. The analysed material was cDNA or gDNA that came from T cells, B-cell-depleted T cells, or PBMCs.

Original methodology: Reference gene primer amplification in the assay estimated nucleated cell counts. TCRdb keeps only in-frame clones here, not all; method: immunoSEQ multiplex PCR. V and J calls and clone size are those listed in that table; D and trimming were worked out from the DNA. The profile covers about 350,000 clones, with approximately 88% appearing a single time and 7.5% to 10% taken by the ten largest. The Seattle patients joined while their infection was active and were tracked longitudinally afterward. V was shortened by 4 bases and J by 5 bases, with 9 bases between the two germline ends. Germline V gene lookup returns CDR1 SGHNT and CDR2 YYREEE (reference sequence). This CDR3 region has 12 residues.

The TCR comes from a man aged 25 to 40 with COVID-19, enrolled during active disease. The chain employs TRBV5-4 and TRBJ1-2; D uncertain. Sequencing input: peripheral blood. CDR3 sequence (DNA): TGTGCCAGCAGCCTCGGGATTTATGGCTACACCTTC. It specifies CASSLGIYGYTF. The variable domain in full, completed from reference TRBV5-4 and TRBJ1-2, reads ETGVTQSPTHLIKTRGQQVTLRCSSQSGHNTVSWYQQALGQGPQFIFQYYREEENGRGNFPPRFSGLQFPNYSSELNVNALELDDSALYLCASSLGIYGYTFGSGTRLTVV.